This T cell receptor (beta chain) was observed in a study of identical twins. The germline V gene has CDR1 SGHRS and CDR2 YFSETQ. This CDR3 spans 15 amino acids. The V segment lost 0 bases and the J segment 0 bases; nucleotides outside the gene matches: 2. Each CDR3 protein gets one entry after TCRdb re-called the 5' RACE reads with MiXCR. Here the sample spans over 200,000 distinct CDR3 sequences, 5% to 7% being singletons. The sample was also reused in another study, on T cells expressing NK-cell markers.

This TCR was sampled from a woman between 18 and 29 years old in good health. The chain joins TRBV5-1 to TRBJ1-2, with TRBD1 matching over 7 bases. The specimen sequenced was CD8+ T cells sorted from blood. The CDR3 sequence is CASSLGQGANYGYTF. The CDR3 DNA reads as TGCGCCAGCAGCTTGGGACAGGGAGCTAACTATGGCTACACCTTC.